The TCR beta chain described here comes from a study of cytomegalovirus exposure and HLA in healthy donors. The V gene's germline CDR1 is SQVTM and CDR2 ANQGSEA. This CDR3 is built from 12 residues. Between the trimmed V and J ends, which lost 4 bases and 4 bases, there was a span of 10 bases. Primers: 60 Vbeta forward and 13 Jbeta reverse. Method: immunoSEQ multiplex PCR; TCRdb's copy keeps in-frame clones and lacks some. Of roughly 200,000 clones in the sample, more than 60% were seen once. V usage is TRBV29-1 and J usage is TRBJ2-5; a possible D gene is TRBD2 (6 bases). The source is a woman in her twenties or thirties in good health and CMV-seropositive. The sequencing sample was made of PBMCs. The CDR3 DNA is TGCAGCGTTGCGGGGCGGGGAGAGACCCAGTACTTC. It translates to CSVAGRGETQYF.